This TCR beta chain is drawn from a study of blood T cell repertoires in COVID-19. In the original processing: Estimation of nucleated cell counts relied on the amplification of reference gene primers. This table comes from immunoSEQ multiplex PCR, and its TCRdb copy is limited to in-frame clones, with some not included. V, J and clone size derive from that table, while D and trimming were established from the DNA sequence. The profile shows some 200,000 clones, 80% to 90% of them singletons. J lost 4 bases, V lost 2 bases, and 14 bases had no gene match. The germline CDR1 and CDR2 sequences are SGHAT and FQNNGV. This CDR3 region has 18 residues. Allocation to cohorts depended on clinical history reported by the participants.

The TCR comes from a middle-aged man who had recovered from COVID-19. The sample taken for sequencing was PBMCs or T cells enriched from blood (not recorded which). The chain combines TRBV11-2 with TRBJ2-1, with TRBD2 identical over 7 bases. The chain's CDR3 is CASSLYRAGPEFYNEQFF. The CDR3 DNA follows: TGTGCCAGCAGCTTATACAGAGCGGGACCTGAGTTTTACAATGAGCAGTTCTTC.